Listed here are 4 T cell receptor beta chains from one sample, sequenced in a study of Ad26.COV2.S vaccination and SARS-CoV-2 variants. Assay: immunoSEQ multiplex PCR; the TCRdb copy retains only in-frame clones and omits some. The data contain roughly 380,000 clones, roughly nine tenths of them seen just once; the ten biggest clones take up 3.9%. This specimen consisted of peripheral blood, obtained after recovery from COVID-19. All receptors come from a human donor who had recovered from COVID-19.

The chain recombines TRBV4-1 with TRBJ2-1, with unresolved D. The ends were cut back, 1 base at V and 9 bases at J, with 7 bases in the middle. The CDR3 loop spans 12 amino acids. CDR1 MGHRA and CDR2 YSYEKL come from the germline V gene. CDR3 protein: CASSQANGEQFF. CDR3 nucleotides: TGCGCCAGCAGCCAAGCTAACGGTGAGCAGTTCTTC.

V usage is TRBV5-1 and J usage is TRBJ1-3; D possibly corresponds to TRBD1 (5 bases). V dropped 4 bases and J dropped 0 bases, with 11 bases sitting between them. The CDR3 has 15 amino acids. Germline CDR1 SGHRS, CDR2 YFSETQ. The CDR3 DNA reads TGCGCCAGCAGCCGGGACGGGAGCTCTGGAAACACCATATATTTT. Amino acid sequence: CASSRDGSSGNTIYF.

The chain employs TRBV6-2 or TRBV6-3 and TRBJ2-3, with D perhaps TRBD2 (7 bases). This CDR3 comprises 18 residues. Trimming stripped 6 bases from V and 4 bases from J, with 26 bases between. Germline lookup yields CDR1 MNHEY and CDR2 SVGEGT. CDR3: CASSRPFIERGGPDTQYF. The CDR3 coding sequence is TGTGCCAGCAGCCGACCGTTTATAGAAAGGGGGGGCCCAGATACGCAGTATTTT.

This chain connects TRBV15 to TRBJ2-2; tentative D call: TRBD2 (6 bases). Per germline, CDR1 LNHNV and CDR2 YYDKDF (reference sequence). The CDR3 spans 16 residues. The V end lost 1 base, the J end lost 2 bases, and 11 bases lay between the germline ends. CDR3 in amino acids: CATSRGTSPNTGELFF. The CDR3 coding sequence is TGTGCCACCAGCAGAGGTACTAGCCCCAACACCGGGGAGCTGTTTTTT. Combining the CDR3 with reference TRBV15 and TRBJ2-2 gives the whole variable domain DAMVIQNPRYQVTQFGKPVTLSCSQTLNHNVMYWYQQKSSQAPKLLFHYYDKDFNNEADTPDNFQSRRPNTSFCFLDIRSPGLGDTAMYLCATSRGTSPNTGELFFGEGSRLTVL.